Presented here are 24 T cell receptor beta chains from one specimen sequenced in a study of technical replicates of blood from a handful of donors. Some clones are missing from TCRdb's copy, which holds only in-frame ones; the method was immunoSEQ multiplex PCR. The sample includes approximately 79,000 clones, 90% to 95% of them seen just once. Sequencing input: T cells isolated from PBMCs. Source of these receptors: a human donor in good health.

The J gene is TRBJ2-3, the V gene TRBV5-4; 7 positions match TRBD1. Germline V gene sequence: CDR1 SGHNT, CDR2 YYREEE (reference sequence). There are 17 residues in the CDR3. The V segment lost 4 bases and the J segment 6 bases; nucleotides outside the gene matches: 17. The CDR3 DNA follows: TGTGCCAGCAGCCTTATAAAGACAGGGCCAATATATGATACGCAGTATTTT. Translation gives CASSLIKTGPIYDTQYF.

The chain joins TRBV9 to TRBJ2-1; D is perhaps TRBD1 (5 bases). With 0 bases removed from V and 5 bases from J, the gap between germline ends came to 12 bases. The CDR3 covers 15 residues. The germline V gene encodes CDR1 SGDLS and CDR2 YYNGEE. The CDR3 nucleotides are TGTGCCAGCAGCGTAGGGGTGGGGCTAAACAATGAGCAGTTCTTC. Translating gives CASSVGVGLNNEQFF.

In this sample, this clone turned up once. The chain's CDR3 is CASSFGQPGGQYF. DNA for the CDR3: TGTGCCAGCAGTTTCGGCCAGCCCGGGGGCCAGTACTTC. This chain joins TRBV27 and TRBJ2-5; TRBD2 might be the D (6 bases). The germline V gene has CDR1 MNHEY and CDR2 SMNVEV (reference sequence). Between the trimmed V and J ends, which lost 3 bases and 10 bases, there was a span of 15 bases. The CDR3 loop spans 13 amino acids.

For the CDR3, the DNA is TGTGCCAGCAGCTCCACAGGTCACGAGCAGTACTTC. Its translation is CASSSTGHEQYF. The chain has TRBV11-2 and TRBJ2-7, with D perhaps TRBD1 (5 bases). Deletions cut 4 bases from V and 5 bases from J, with 9 bases between. Per the germline V gene, CDR1 is SGHAT and CDR2 is FQNNGV. The CDR3 loop spans 12 amino acids.

This sequence joins TRBV27 and TRBJ1-2; 7 bases map to TRBD1. The CDR3 is 14 residues long. V lost 3 bases to trimming and J lost 3 bases; unmatched junction nucleotides: 4. Germline CDR1 and CDR2: MNHEY and SMNVEV (reference sequence). The CDR3 region has the DNA TGTGCCAGCAGTTTGACAGGGACCTACTATGGCTACACCTTC. Protein: CASSLTGTYYGYTF.

The J gene is TRBJ2-3, the V gene TRBV7-3, with 7 nucleotides matching TRBD2. Germline V CDR1 and CDR2: SGHTA, FQGTGA. This CDR3 is 16 amino acids long. V trimming: 0 bases; J trimming: 1 base; junction bases outside the gene matches: 4. CDR3 bases: TGTGCCAGCAGCTTAACGGGTCGGGAGGGCACAGATACGCAGTATTTT. Translated: CASSLTGREGTDTQYF.

This sequence joins TRBV27 and TRBJ2-7; 7 nucleotides align to TRBD2. Germline loops: CDR1 MNHEY, CDR2 SMNVEV (reference sequence). This CDR3 is built from 16 residues. V lost 2 bases, J lost 6 bases, and 13 bases stayed unmatched. The CDR3 coding sequence is TGTGCCAGCAGTTTAATCGCATCGGGGGGTAGCGCCGAGCAGTACTTC. This gives the protein CASSLIASGGSAEQYF.

A single count supports this clone. The CDR3 loop reads CASSPSGPDTGTQYF. CDR3 sequence (DNA): TGCGCCAGCAGCCCGAGTGGGCCGGACACCGGTACGCAGTATTTT. The chain carries TRBV5-1 and TRBJ2-3; D may be TRBD1 (5 bases). Trimming cost V 4 bases and J 8 bases, with 20 bases left between them. The CDR3 totals 15 residues. Per the germline V gene, CDR1 is SGHRS and CDR2 is YFSETQ.

The chain joins TRBV5-1 to TRBJ2-1; D is uncertain. V dropped 5 bases and J dropped 0 bases, with 12 bases sitting between them. This CDR3 is built from 15 residues. The germline gives CDR1 SGHRS, CDR2 YFSETQ. CDR3 amino acids: CASRKESYSYNEQFF. Written as DNA, the CDR3 is TGCGCCAGCAGGAAGGAGAGTTACTCCTACAATGAGCAGTTCTTC.

J is TRBJ2-1 and V is TRBV7-3, with D perhaps TRBD2 (6 bases). CDR3 length equals 13 residues. The V gene lost 5 bases and the J gene lost 4 bases, with 9 bases spanning the gap. In germline, CDR1 is SGHTA, CDR2 FQGTGA. The CDR3 DNA is TGTGCCAGCAGCCTGGGACTGTACAATGAGCAGTTCTTC. Its translation is CASSLGLYNEQFF.

This rearrangement joins TRBV9 to TRBJ1-1; 7 nucleotides agree with TRBD1. CDR1 and CDR2 from the germline V gene are SGDLS and YYNGEE. The CDR3 has 13 residues. Losses at the gene ends were 3 bases for V and 9 bases for J; bases not matched to a gene: 8. The CDR3 is CASSAQGGSQAFF. Written as DNA, the CDR3 is TGTGCCAGCAGCGCCCAAGGGGGCTCGCAAGCTTTCTTT. Full variable domain (rest looked up from reference TRBV9 and TRBJ1-1): DSGVTQTPKHLITATGQRVTLRCSPRSGDLSVYWYQQSLDQGLQFLIQYYNGEERAKGNILERFSAQQFPDLHSELNLSSLELGDSALYFCASSAQGGSQAFFGQGTRLTVV.

This chain links TRBV9 with TRBJ1-1; the D is unclear. Germline CDR1 and CDR2: SGDLS and YYNGEE. The CDR3 runs to 14 residues. Trimming cost V 4 bases and J 4 bases, with 14 bases left between them. The CDR3 sequence is CASSQTDWGTEAFF. CDR3 coding DNA: TGTGCCAGCAGCCAAACGGACTGGGGCACTGAAGCTTTCTTT. The complete variable domain, with remaining parts taken from reference TRBV9 and TRBJ1-1, reads DSGVTQTPKHLITATGQRVTLRCSPRSGDLSVYWYQQSLDQGLQFLIQYYNGEERAKGNILERFSAQQFPDLHSELNLSSLELGDSALYFCASSQTDWGTEAFFGQGTRLTVV.

CDR3 protein: CSVSGQGGEQYF. CDR3 DNA sequence: TGCAGCGTTTCGGGACAGGGAGGCGAGCAGTACTTC. The chain combines TRBV29-1 with TRBJ2-7; TRBD1 aligns across 9 bases. V lost 5 bases to trimming and J lost 6 bases; unmatched junction nucleotides: 5. Germline assignment: CDR1 SQVTM and CDR2 ANQGSEA. The CDR3 has 12 residues.

V gene TRBV5-6 combines with J gene TRBJ2-1; 9 bases are a match to TRBD2. The CDR3 totals 15 residues. Germline trimming cut 1 base from V and 8 bases from J; bases unmatched to any gene: 7. Germline assignment: CDR1 SGHDT and CDR2 YYEEEE. CDR3 sequence (DNA): TGTGCCAGCAGCTTGTCCGGACTAGCGCTCCATGAGCAGTTCTTC. Protein sequence: CASSLSGLALHEQFF. Filled out from reference TRBV5-6 and TRBJ2-1, the complete variable domain reads DAGVTQSPTHLIKTRGQQVTLRCSPKSGHDTVSWYQQALGQGPQFIFQYYEEEERQRGNFPDRFSGHQFPNYSSELNVNALLLGDSALYLCASSLSGLALHEQFFGPGTRLTVL.

The CDR3 DNA sequence: TGTGCCAGCAGCGGGCAGGGTGAGACCGGGGAGCTGTTTTTT. Protein: CASSGQGETGELFF. The rearrangement joins TRBV11-3 to TRBJ2-2; tentatively, D is TRBD1 (5 bases). The V gene's germline CDR1 is SGHNT and CDR2 YENEEA. The CDR3 is 14 residues long. The V end lost 5 bases, the J end lost 5 bases, and 12 bases lay between the germline ends.

A single count supports this clone. The V call is TRBV6-5, the J call TRBJ1-2; no firm D call. V was shortened by 2 bases and J by 6 bases, with 7 bases between the two germline ends. This CDR3 has 12 residues. From germline, CDR1 is MNHEY and CDR2 SVGAGI. The DNA of the CDR3 is TGTGCCAGCAGTTACGGTAGTAATGGCTACACCTTC. It codes for CASSYGSNGYTF.

V usage is TRBV11-2 and J usage is TRBJ1-5; D not resolved. CDR1 and CDR2 (germline): SGHAT, FQNNGV. The V end was cut by 5 bases, the J end by 7 bases, with 12 bases between. The CDR3 has 13 amino acids. CDR3 in DNA: TGTGCCAGCAGCCCGGGATGGAACCAGCCCCAGCATTTT. Its protein is CASSPGWNQPQHF. The full variable domain, completed using reference TRBV11-2 and TRBJ1-5, is EAGVAQSPRYKIIEKRQSVAFWCNPISGHATLYWYQQILGQGPKLLIQFQNNGVVDDSQLPKDRFSAERLKGVDSTLKIQPAKLEDSAVYLCASSPGWNQPQHFGDGTRLSIL.

The chain links TRBV5-1 to TRBJ1-4, with D possibly being TRBD1 (5 bases). CDR3 length: 17 amino acids. V was clipped by 9 bases and J by 7 bases, with 28 bases between them. Looked up from germline, CDR1 is SGHRS and CDR2 is YFSETQ. In DNA, the CDR3 is TGCGCCACCTCGACCGGGACGGAGGGGTTCTATAGTGAAAAACTGTTTTTT. This translates into CATSTGTEGFYSEKLFF.

The V call is TRBV6-5, the J call TRBJ1-3; D not resolved. This CDR3 spans 15 amino acids. CDR1 and CDR2 from the germline V gene are MNHEY and SVGAGI. V shed 2 bases and J shed 4 bases, with 12 bases lying between them. CDR3 in amino acids: CASSYSGEAGNTIYF. For the CDR3, the DNA is TGTGCCAGCAGTTACAGCGGGGAAGCAGGAAACACCATATATTTT.

The chain has TRBV5-4 and TRBJ2-7, with TRBD1 matching 9 bases. Trimming cost V 1 base and J 7 bases; bases outside gene matches: 6. This CDR3 is 14 amino acids long. The germline V gene encodes CDR1 SGHNT and CDR2 YYREEE (reference sequence). CDR3 DNA: TGTGCCAGCAGCTTGACAGGGGGCTTGGGAGAGCAGTACTTC. Protein: CASSLTGGLGEQYF. Full variable domain (missing parts from reference TRBV5-4 and TRBJ2-7): ETGVTQSPTHLIKTRGQQVTLRCSSQSGHNTVSWYQQALGQGPQFIFQYYREEENGRGNFPPRFSGLQFPNYSSELNVNALELDDSALYLCASSLTGGLGEQYFGPGTRLTVT.

The gene calls are TRBV5-6 and TRBJ1-2; possible D gene TRBD1, 6 bases. The CDR3 extends over 14 amino acids. CDR1 and CDR2 from the germline V gene are SGHDT and YYEEEE. The germline V and J ends were trimmed by 1 base and 8 bases, with 15 bases remaining between them. DNA for the CDR3: TGTGCCAGCAGCTTGAGCTGGGACATGGGGGGCTACACCTTC. Its protein is CASSLSWDMGGYTF.

The chain joins TRBV5-4 to TRBJ1-2; 12 bases line up with TRBD1. V was pared by 3 bases and J by 8 bases, with 5 bases of the junction left unmatched. This CDR3 is 14 amino acids long. Germline-derived CDR1 and CDR2 are SGHNT and YYREEE (reference sequence). CDR3 DNA: TGTGCCAGCAGCTGGGACAGGGGGCAAGGAGGCTACACCTTC. Amino acid sequence: CASSWDRGQGGYTF. The entire variable domain, with the rest obtained from reference TRBV5-4 and TRBJ1-2, is as follows: ETGVTQSPTHLIKTRGQQVTLRCSSQSGHNTVSWYQQALGQGPQFIFQYYREEENGRGNFPPRFSGLQFPNYSSELNVNALELDDSALYLCASSWDRGQGGYTFGSGTRLTVV.

The chain couples TRBV9 to TRBJ2-1; 12 bases align to TRBD1. Germline V gene data show CDR1 as SGDLS and CDR2 as YYNGEE. This CDR3 has 15 residues. Trimming at V came to 5 bases and at J to 7 bases, leaving 7 bases not matched to a gene. The CDR3 spells CASSGGQGAGNEQFF. The CDR3 coding sequence is TGTGCCAGCAGTGGGGGACAGGGGGCTGGGAATGAGCAGTTCTTC.

The chain uses TRBV9 and TRBJ2-1; 8 nucleotides align to TRBD2. The CDR3 spans 14 residues. The ends lost 6 bases at V and 4 bases at J; junction bases unmatched: 6. CDR1 is SGDLS, CDR2 YYNGEE, per germline. CDR3 residues: CASNSGILYNEQFF. The CDR3 region has the DNA TGTGCCAGCAATAGCGGGATACTGTACAATGAGCAGTTCTTC.